The clone carrying this T cell receptor (beta chain) was observed a single time. The sample is drawn from a study of blood T cell repertoires in COVID-19. Study overall: PBMCs, B-cell-depleted T cells, or T cells were the source of the cDNA or gDNA that made up the material.

Individuals aged roughly 18 to 95 years were recruited from around 22 US areas. Clinical history as reported by participants underpinned cohort assignment. Recovered Cohort 3 donors showed two negative PCRs, clearance, or symptom resolution. CDR3 length: 17 residues. V gave up 0 bases and J gave up 0 bases, with 9 bases separating them. Germline V gene sequence: CDR1 LNHDA, CDR2 SQIVND (reference sequence). Data came from immunoSEQ multiplex PCR; TCRdb stores just in-frame clones and leaves some out. This repertoire shows about 390,000 clones, 85% to 90% found once; its top ten account for roughly 9.4%.

The sample comprised PBMCs or T cells enriched from blood (not recorded which). This chain joins TRBV19 and TRBJ1-6; D is undetermined. The receptor was derived from a woman in her forties or fifties who had recovered from COVID-19. DNA for the CDR3: TGTGCCAGTAGTATAGATGGTGGCCGCTCCTATAATTCACCCCTCCACTTT. Translated: CASSIDGGRSYNSPLHF. Variable domain in full (rest from reference TRBV19 and TRBJ1-6): DGGITQSPKYLFRKEGQNVTLSCEQNLNHDAMYWYRQDPGQGLRLIYYSQIVNDFQKGDIAEGYSVSREKKESFPLTVTSAQKNPTAFYLCASSIDGGRSYNSPLHFGNGTRLTVT.